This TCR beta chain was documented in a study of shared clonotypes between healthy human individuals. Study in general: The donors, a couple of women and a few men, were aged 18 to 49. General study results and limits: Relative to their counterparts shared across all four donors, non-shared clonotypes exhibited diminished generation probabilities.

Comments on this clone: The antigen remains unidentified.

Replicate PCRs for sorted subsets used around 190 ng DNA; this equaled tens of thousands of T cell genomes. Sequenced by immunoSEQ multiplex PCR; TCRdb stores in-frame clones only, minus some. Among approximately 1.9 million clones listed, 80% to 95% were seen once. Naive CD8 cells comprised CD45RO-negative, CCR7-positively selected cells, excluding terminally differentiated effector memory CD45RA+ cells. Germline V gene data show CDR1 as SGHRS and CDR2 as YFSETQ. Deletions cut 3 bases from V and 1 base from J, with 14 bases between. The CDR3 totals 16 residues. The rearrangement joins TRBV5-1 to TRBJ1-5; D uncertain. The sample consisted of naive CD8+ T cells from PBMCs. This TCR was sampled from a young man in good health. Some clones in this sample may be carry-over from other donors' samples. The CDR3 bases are TGCGCCAGCAGCTCAGTCGGAGAGAAGAGCAATCAGCCCCAGCATTTT. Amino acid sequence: CASSSVGEKSNQPQHF. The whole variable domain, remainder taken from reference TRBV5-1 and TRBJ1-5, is KAGVTQTPRYLIKTRGQQVTLSCSPISGHRSVSWYQQTPGQGLQFLFEYFSETQRNKGNFPGRFSGRQFSNSRSEMNVSTLELGDSALYLCASSSVGEKSNQPQHFGDGTRLSIL.